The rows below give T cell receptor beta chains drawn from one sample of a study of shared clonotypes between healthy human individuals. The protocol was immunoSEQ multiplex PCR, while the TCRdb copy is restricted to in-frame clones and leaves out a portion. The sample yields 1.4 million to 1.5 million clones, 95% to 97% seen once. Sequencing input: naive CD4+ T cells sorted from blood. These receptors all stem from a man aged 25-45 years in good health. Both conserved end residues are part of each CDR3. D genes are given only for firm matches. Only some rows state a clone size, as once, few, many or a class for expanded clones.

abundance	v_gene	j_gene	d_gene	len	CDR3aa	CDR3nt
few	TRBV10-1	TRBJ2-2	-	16	CASSESGGPNTGELFF	TGCGCCAGCAGTGAGTCCGGAGGTCCGAACACCGGGGAGCTGTTTTTT
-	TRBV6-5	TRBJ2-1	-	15	CASSPRLNPSSEQFF	TGTGCCAGCAGCCCTCGACTGAACCCGTCCAGTGAGCAGTTCTTC
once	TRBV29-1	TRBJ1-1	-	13	CSVDLQLNTEAFF	TGCAGCGTTGATCTCCAGTTGAACACTGAAGCTTTCTTT
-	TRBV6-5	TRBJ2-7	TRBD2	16	CASSYSRLAGAYEQYF	TGTGCCAGCAGTTACTCCCGCCTCGCGGGGGCCTACGAGCAGTACTTC
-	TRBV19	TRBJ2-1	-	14	CASRTGTPYNEQFF	TGTGCCAGTAGGACAGGCACACCCTACAATGAGCAGTTCTTC
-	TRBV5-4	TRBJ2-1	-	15	CASSFAGRSYNEQFF	TGTGCCAGCAGCTTTGCTGGTCGCTCCTACAATGAGCAGTTCTTC
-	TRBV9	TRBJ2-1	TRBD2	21	CASSLTIHGTSGRTTYNEQFF	TGTGCCAGCAGCCTCACCATCCACGGGACTAGCGGGAGGACAACCTACAATGAGCAGTTCTTC
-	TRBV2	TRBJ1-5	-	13	CASRAGGDQPQHF	TGTGCCAGCAGGGCGGGAGGGGATCAGCCCCAGCATTTT
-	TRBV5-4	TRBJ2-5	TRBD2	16	CASSAGLAGGSETQYF	TGTGCCAGCAGCGCAGGACTAGCGGGAGGTTCAGAGACCCAGTACTTC
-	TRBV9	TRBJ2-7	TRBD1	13	CASSASTGVEQYF	TGTGCCAGCAGCGCATCAACAGGGGTCGAGCAGTACTTC
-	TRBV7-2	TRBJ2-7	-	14	CASNTHGGRYEQYF	TGTGCCAGCAATACCCACGGAGGGCGCTACGAGCAGTACTTC
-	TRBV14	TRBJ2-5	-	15	CASSQARALGETQYF	TGTGCCAGCAGCCAAGCGCGTGCCCTGGGGGAGACCCAGTACTTC
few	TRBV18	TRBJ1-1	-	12	CASSPRRTEAFF	TGTGCCAGCTCACCCCGCCGCACTGAAGCTTTCTTT
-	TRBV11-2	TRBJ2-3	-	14	CASSLGGGDYTQYF	TGTGCCAGCAGCTTAGGGGGCGGCGACTATACGCAGTATTTT
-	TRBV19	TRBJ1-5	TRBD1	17	CASSTSGTGGSNQPQHF	TGTGCCAGTAGTACCTCCGGGACAGGGGGCTCCAATCAGCCCCAGCATTTT
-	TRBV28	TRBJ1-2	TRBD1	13	CASGAGGIYGYTF	TGTGCCAGCGGGGCAGGGGGAATCTATGGCTACACCTTC
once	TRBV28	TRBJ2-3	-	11	CASSLGHTQYF	TGTGCCAGCAGTTTGGGTCATACGCAGTATTTT